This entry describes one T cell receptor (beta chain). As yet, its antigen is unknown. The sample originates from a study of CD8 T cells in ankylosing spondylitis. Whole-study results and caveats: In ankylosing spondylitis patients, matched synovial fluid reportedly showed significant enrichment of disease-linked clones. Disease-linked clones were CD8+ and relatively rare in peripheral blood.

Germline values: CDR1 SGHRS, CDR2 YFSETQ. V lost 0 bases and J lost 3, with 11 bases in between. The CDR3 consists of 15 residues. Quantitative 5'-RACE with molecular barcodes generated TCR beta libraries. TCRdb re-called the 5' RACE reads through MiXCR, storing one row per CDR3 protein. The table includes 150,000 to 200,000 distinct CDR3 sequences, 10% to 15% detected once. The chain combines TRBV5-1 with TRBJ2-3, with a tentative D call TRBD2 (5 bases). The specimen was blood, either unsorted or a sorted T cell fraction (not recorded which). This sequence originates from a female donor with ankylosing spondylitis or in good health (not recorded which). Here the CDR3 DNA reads TGCGCCAGCAGCTTGGTGGCTAGCAGTACAGATACGCAGTATTTT. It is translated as CASSLVASSTDTQYF. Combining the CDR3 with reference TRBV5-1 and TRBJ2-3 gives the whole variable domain KAGVTQTPRYLIKTRGQQVTLSCSPISGHRSVSWYQQTPGQGLQFLFEYFSETQRNKGNFPGRFSGRQFSNSRSEMNVSTLELGDSALYLCASSLVASSTDTQYFGPGTRLTVL.